This T cell receptor (beta chain) was captured by sequencing in a study of blood T cells in healthy people across ages. Aged about 6 to 95, donors were systemically healthy Caucasians from Russia. With V trimmed by 5 bases and J by 3 bases, 12 bases remained unmatched. Germline V gene data show CDR1 as SGHTA and CDR2 as FQGNSA. The CDR3 runs 16 residues. Study-wide points: The recorded TCR beta diversity per million T cells decreased in a roughly linear manner with age.

It was with a sample-barcoded 5' primer and a J-beta primer mix that a second PCR of about 7 to 12 cycles was run. TCRdb passed the 5' RACE reads through MiXCR, listing each CDR3 protein once. The sample lists about 930,000 distinct CDR3 sequences; 29% were seen once. This clonotype was seen repeatedly, ten times or more. Its target is unknown. The same data also contributed to another study, on T cells of mothers and their children. From that study: Sequencing got over 10 million TCR beta CDR3 reads from each mother and a few million from each child.

The V gene is TRBV7-2, the J gene TRBJ1-2, with 7 bases identical to TRBD1. The sequenced sample was blood. The receptor was isolated from a woman aged 40 to 50 in good health. The CDR3 sequence is CASSLGRGRVDYGYTF. The CDR3 DNA sequence: TGTGCCAGCAGCCTCGGAAGGGGGCGCGTCGACTATGGCTACACCTTC.